This T cell receptor (beta chain) was sequenced during a study of technical replicates of blood from several donors. The protocol was immunoSEQ multiplex PCR, while the TCRdb copy is restricted to in-frame clones and leaves out a portion. The sample has about 83,000 clones; just over 95% are singletons. Germline CDR1 and CDR2: GTSNPN and SVGIG (reference sequence). The CDR3 totals 18 residues. The origin of this receptor is a human donor in good health. The sequenced material came from T cells isolated from PBMCs. This chain joins TRBV30 and TRBJ2-3; the match to TRBD2 covers 8 bases. CDR3 nucleotide sequence: TGTGCAAATTCGCGGTCAGCGGGAGATCTGTTCCGTACAGATACGCAGTATTTT. This codes for CANSRSAGDLFRTDTQYF.